Presented here are 4 T cell receptor beta chains from one specimen sequenced in a study of blood T cell repertoires in COVID-19. Method: immunoSEQ multiplex PCR; TCRdb's copy keeps in-frame clones and lacks some. The data show roughly 190,000 clones, roughly 83% seen once. Sequencing used PBMCs or T cells enriched from blood (not recorded which). The receptor set was obtained from a woman aged 25-40 years who had recovered from COVID-19.

This chain links TRBV18 with TRBJ2-2; TRBD1 might be the D (6 bases). The CDR3 consists of 15 residues. CDR1 is KGHSH and CDR2 is LQKENI in the germline V gene. V was clipped by 2 bases and J by 6 bases, with 13 bases between them. The CDR3 sequence is CASSPDRPPAGELFF. In DNA, the CDR3 is TGTGCCAGCTCACCAGACAGGCCCCCTGCCGGGGAGCTGTTTTTT.

The CDR3 DNA reads TGTGCCAGCAGCCCAAGGTGGGACAGGGACAATGAGCAGTTCTTC. This gives the protein CASSPRWDRDNEQFF. The V call is TRBV5-5, the J call TRBJ2-1, with 9 bases fitting TRBD1. The CDR3 spans 15 residues. V shed 4 bases and J 5 bases; nucleotides not matched to a gene: 7. Germline assignment: CDR1 SGHKS and CDR2 YYEKEE (reference sequence).

The rearrangement uses TRBV7-2 and TRBJ2-2, with 9 bases matching TRBD2. Trimming took 8 bases from V and 0 from J; bases not matched to a gene: 4. This CDR3 has 15 amino acids. The germline V gene encodes CDR1 SGHTA and CDR2 FQGNSA. CDR3 nucleotide sequence: TGTGCCAGCCGTGTAGCGGGGGCGAACACCGGGGAGCTGTTTTTT. This encodes CASRVAGANTGELFF. The whole variable domain, filled in from reference TRBV7-2 and TRBJ2-2, reads GAGVSQSPSNKVTEKGKDVELRCDPISGHTALYWYRQSLGQGLEFLIYFQGNSAPDKSGLPSDRFSAERTGGSVSTLTIQRTQQEDSAVYLCASRVAGANTGELFFGEGSRLTVL.

The chain couples TRBV19 to TRBJ2-7; perhaps TRBD1 as D (7 bases). The CDR3 sequence is 15 residues long. Trimming took off 3 bases at V and 2 bases at J, with 14 bases between the two ends. CDR1 is LNHDA, CDR2 SQIVND, per germline (reference sequence). The DNA for the CDR3 is TGTGCCAGTAGTATCCCAGGGGGGACCCCCTACGAGCAGTACTTC. Its translation is CASSIPGGTPYEQYF. The whole variable domain, filled in from reference TRBV19 and TRBJ2-7, reads DGGITQSPKYLFRKEGQNVTLSCEQNLNHDAMYWYRQDPGQGLRLIYYSQIVNDFQKGDIAEGYSVSREKKESFPLTVTSAQKNPTAFYLCASSIPGGTPYEQYFGPGTRLTVT.